These 13 T cell receptor beta chains originate from one sample sequenced in a study of human T cells and chemical hapten exposure. Time point of the sample: pre-sensitization, week 0. Regarding treatment: therapeutic diphenylcyclopropenone sensitization with weekly scalp DPC. MiXCR, run by TCRdb on the RACE reads, gives a single entry per CDR3 protein. The repertoire holds about 120,000 distinct CDR3 sequences, less than 15% seen once, with around 2.8% in the top ten. Sequences were derived from whole blood, sampled in connection with sensitization to the hapten diphenylcyclopropenone (DPC). These receptors were obtained from a woman between 18 and 30 years old with alopecia areata. Some clones in this sample may be carry-over from other donors' samples.

This chain uses TRBV28 with TRBJ2-3; the D gene is possibly TRBD1 (5 bases). The ends were cut back, 2 bases at V and 11 bases at J, with 8 bases in the middle. The CDR3 spans 11 residues. CDR1 and CDR2 (germline): MDHEN, SYDVKM. The CDR3 region is CASSLQGRQYF. The DNA for the CDR3 is TGTGCCAGCAGTTTACAGGGAAGGCAGTATTTT.

This clonotype was observed a handful of times. The CDR3 DNA reads TGTGCCTGGAGTCTGAGGGCGGGCGACGAGCAGTACTTC. It codes for CAWSLRAGDEQYF. This sequence joins TRBV30 and TRBJ2-7, with a possible D match to TRBD2 (5 bases). Trimming cost V 2 bases and J 5 bases, with 13 bases left between them. The CDR3 spans 13 residues. Per germline, CDR1 GTSNPN and CDR2 SVGIG (reference sequence).

The CDR3 here is CASVAGPRWELFF. CDR3 sequence (DNA): TGTGCCAGCGTGGCGGGCCCTCGGTGGGAGCTGTTTTTT. The gene calls are TRBV11-2 and TRBJ2-2; TRBD2 is a possible D gene (5 bases). The CDR3 consists of 13 residues. Germline CDR1 SGHAT, CDR2 FQNNGV. Trimming took off 8 bases at V and 9 bases at J, with 16 bases between the two ends.

V is TRBV10-3 and J is TRBJ2-7; D may be TRBD2 (6 bases). Deletions cut 10 bases from V and 0 bases from J, with 19 bases between. This CDR3 region has 15 residues. Germline assignment: CDR1 ENHRY and CDR2 SYGVKD. The CDR3 DNA is TGTGCCAGCGGGACCGGGACTCCTAGCTCCTACGAGCAGTACTTC. Translation gives CASGTGTPSSYEQYF.

This clonotype was counted only a few times. CDR3 in DNA: TGCAGTGCTAGAGATAGGACAGTCAGAACTAACTATGGCTACACCTTC. Translation gives CSARDRTVRTNYGYTF. The chain recombines TRBV20-1 with TRBJ1-2; possibly TRBD1 for D (6 bases). The CDR3 is 16 residues long. Germline V gives CDR1 DFQATT, CDR2 SNEGSKA (reference sequence). The V gene lost 0 bases and the J gene lost 0 bases, with 14 bases spanning the gap.

This clonotype was counted at least ten times. The chain uses TRBV7-6 and TRBJ2-1; TRBD1 aligns across 8 bases. Trimming cost V 4 bases and J 7 bases; bases outside gene matches: 9. Germline lookup yields CDR1 SGHVS and CDR2 FNYEAQ. The CDR3 loop spans 15 amino acids. CDR3 protein: CASSSGQGIGNEQFF. The CDR3 bases are TGTGCCAGCAGCTCCGGACAGGGAATAGGGAATGAGCAGTTCTTC.

This clonotype was found many times. The rearrangement links TRBV6-2 or TRBV6-3 to TRBJ2-1, with D possibly being TRBD1 (5 bases). The CDR3 is made up of 14 amino acids. Germline CDR1 is MNHEY and CDR2 is SVGEGT. Trimming took 4 bases from V and 2 from J, leaving 9 bases between them. The CDR3 region has the DNA TGTGCCAGCAGTTGGGGCGTTCCCTACAATGAGCAGTTCTTC. It is translated as CASSWGVPYNEQFF.

This clonotype was seen a handful of times. The V call is TRBV9, the J call TRBJ1-3; D is undetermined. The CDR3 consists of 17 residues. V was cut by 4 bases and J by 2 bases, with 19 bases left in between. Germline loops: CDR1 SGDLS, CDR2 YYNGEE. The CDR3 sequence: CASSRPVRAVPGNTIYF. CDR3 nucleotide sequence: TGTGCCAGCAGCCGCCCGGTAAGGGCAGTACCTGGAAACACCATATATTTT.

This clonotype has at least ten counts. The rearrangement joins TRBV6-1 to TRBJ2-1, with D unclear. The CDR3 loop spans 14 amino acids. Germline V CDR1 and CDR2: MNHNS, SASEGT. The CDR3 bases are TGTGTCTCAAAGAGGCTTAGCTCCTACAATGAGCAGTTCTTC. Protein: CVSKRLSSYNEQFF.

The chain links TRBV6-2 or TRBV6-3 to TRBJ1-4; D unclear. The ends were cut back, 2 bases at V and 10 bases at J, with 11 bases in the middle. Looked up from germline, CDR1 is MNHEY and CDR2 is SVGEGT. CDR3 length equals 13 residues. The CDR3 DNA reads as TGTGCCAGCAGTTACGGGCAGGCGGTAAAACTGTTTTTT. Protein product: CASSYGQAVKLFF.

This clonotype was seen only once. The chain carries TRBV9 and TRBJ2-2; D is tentatively TRBD1 or TRBD2 (5 bases each). Deletions cut 0 bases from V and 0 bases from J, with 12 bases between. Germline V gene lookup returns CDR1 SGDLS and CDR2 YYNGEE. This CDR3 comprises 17 residues. The CDR3 region has the DNA TGTGCCAGCAGCGTAGTTTTCATGGGGGCGAACACCGGGGAGCTGTTTTTT. Translated: CASSVVFMGANTGELFF. Complete variable domain (other parts from reference TRBV9 and TRBJ2-2): DSGVTQTPKHLITATGQRVTLRCSPRSGDLSVYWYQQSLDQGLQFLIQYYNGEERAKGNILERFSAQQFPDLHSELNLSSLELGDSALYFCASSVVFMGANTGELFFGEGSRLTVL.

This clonotype was seen repeatedly, ten times or more. The rearrangement uses TRBV21-1 and TRBJ1-6; TRBD1, the table's D call, was not compared with the DNA. TRBV21-1 is designated a pseudogene. The CDR3 has 15 amino acids. CDR3 nucleotides: TGTGCCAGCAGCAAAGAGGGACAGGGTTATTCACCCCTCCACTTT. Translation: CASSKEGQGYSPLHF.

The chain carries TRBV18 and TRBJ1-5; D is uncertain. V lost 5 bases and J lost 7, with 9 bases in between. The germline V gene encodes CDR1 KGHSH and CDR2 LQKENI. This CDR3 is built from 12 residues. CDR3 region: CASSDYSQPQHF. CDR3 DNA: TGTGCCAGCTCAGACTACAGCCAGCCCCAGCATTTT.